This passage covers 10 T cell receptor beta chains from one sample sequenced in a study of T cells in Graves' hyperthyroidism and ophthalmopathy. Amplification targeted TCR beta CDR3 regions from RNA transcripts. The TCR CDR3 was amplified in a first-round RT-PCR using the HTBI primer set. TCRdb redid the calling of the multiplex PCR reads with MiXCR, one entry per CDR3 protein. The sample carries 300,000 to 450,000 distinct CDR3 sequences, 14% recorded once. Specimen: blood. These receptors all stem from a woman aged 55-70 years with Graves' hyperthyroidism.

The chain has TRBV3-1 and TRBJ2-3; D not certain. The CDR3 is made up of 14 amino acids. Germline V lookup: CDR1 LGHDT, CDR2 YNNKEL (reference sequence). Trimming left V 1 base short and J 5 bases short, with 10 bases between. The CDR3 nucleotides read TGTGCCAGCAGCCAAGTCTCAGCTCAAGATACGCAGTATTTT. This encodes CASSQVSAQDTQYF.

This clonotype was counted only a few times. J is TRBJ2-1 and V is TRBV7-3; 14 nucleotides line up with TRBD2. CDR3 length: 16 amino acids. Germline-derived CDR1 and CDR2 are SGHTA and FQGTGA. The junction had 7 bases not matched to a gene; V was cut back by 5 bases and J by 7 bases. CDR3 DNA: TGTGCCAGCAGCCCCCGGACTAGCGGGGGGAATAATGAGCAGTTCTTC. Encoded protein: CASSPRTSGGNNEQFF.

This chain connects TRBV28 to TRBJ1-1; TRBD1 matches 8 bases. J was trimmed by 5 bases and V by 6 bases; bases with no gene match: 2. Germline-derived CDR1 and CDR2 are MDHEN and SYDVKM. The CDR3 sequence is 12 residues long. The CDR3 bases are TGTGCCAGCAGGGACAGGGAGACTGAAGCTTTCTTT. Encoded protein: CASRDRETEAFF.

This clonotype was counted a few times. The chain is built from TRBV4-1 and TRBJ1-1; tentative D call: TRBD1 (5 bases). V dropped 2 bases and J dropped 1 base, with 11 bases sitting between them. The CDR3 is 15 amino acids. The germline gives CDR1 MGHRA, CDR2 YSYEKL. The CDR3 reads CASSQQGGRNTEAFF. DNA for the CDR3: TGCGCCAGCAGCCAACAGGGAGGGCGGAACACTGAAGCTTTCTTT.

This clonotype has more than one count but fewer than ten. The genes are TRBV7-3 and TRBJ2-4; no clear D gene. Germline loops: CDR1 SGHTA, CDR2 FQGTGA. CDR3 length: 15 amino acids. Trimming cost V 2 bases and J 0 bases, with 8 bases left between them. The CDR3 loop is CASSLGMGAKNIQYF. The DNA for the CDR3 is TGTGCCAGCAGCTTAGGGATGGGAGCCAAAAACATTCAGTACTTC.

This sequence joins TRBV25-1 and TRBJ2-1, with D possibly matching TRBD2 (6 bases). Trimming pared 8 bases from V and 0 bases from J, leaving 14 bases between. The germline V gene encodes CDR1 MGHDK and CDR2 SYGVNS. The CDR3 consists of 15 residues. CDR3 DNA: TGTGCCAGCCAAAGCACTAGCAGCTCCTACAATGAGCAGTTCTTC. Its protein is CASQSTSSSYNEQFF.

The chain carries TRBV11-2 and TRBJ2-1; 8 bases agree with TRBD2. Germline V gene data show CDR1 as SGHAT and CDR2 as FQNNGV. Trimming cost V 5 bases and J 6 bases; bases outside gene matches: 9. CDR3 size: 15 residues. The chain's CDR3 is CASSPRLAKTNEQFF. The CDR3 DNA reads TGTGCCAGCAGCCCCCGACTAGCGAAAACCAATGAGCAGTTCTTC.

This clonotype was detected many times. The CDR3, as DNA: TGCAGTGCTAGAGATGCCCGGGGACGGCACTACGAGCAGTACTTC. Its translation is CSARDARGRHYEQYF. The V gene is TRBV20-1, the J gene TRBJ2-7; D may be TRBD1 or TRBD2 (5 bases each). V lost 0 bases, J lost 3 bases, and 15 bases lay in between. This CDR3 spans 15 amino acids. The germline CDR1 and CDR2 sequences are DFQATT and SNEGSKA (reference sequence).

This clonotype was observed many times. The V call is TRBV7-3, the J call TRBJ1-1; tentatively, D is TRBD1 (5 bases). The V gene's germline CDR1 is SGHTA and CDR2 FQGTGA. The CDR3 is 13 residues long. Trimming took 6 bases from V and 3 from J, leaving 11 bases between them. The CDR3 loop reads CASRMGRDTEAFF. DNA of the CDR3: TGTGCCAGCAGGATGGGCAGGGACACTGAAGCTTTCTTT.

The V gene is TRBV7-9, the J gene TRBJ2-7; TRBD1 is a possible D gene (5 bases). Germline V gene sequence: CDR1 SEHNR, CDR2 FQNEAQ (reference sequence). CDR3 size: 14 residues. Trimming removed 5 bases at V and 5 bases at J, with 16 bases between. CDR3 DNA sequence: TGTGCCAGCAGCGCCTCTCTGGGCAGGGACGAGCAGTACTTC. It specifies CASSASLGRDEQYF.